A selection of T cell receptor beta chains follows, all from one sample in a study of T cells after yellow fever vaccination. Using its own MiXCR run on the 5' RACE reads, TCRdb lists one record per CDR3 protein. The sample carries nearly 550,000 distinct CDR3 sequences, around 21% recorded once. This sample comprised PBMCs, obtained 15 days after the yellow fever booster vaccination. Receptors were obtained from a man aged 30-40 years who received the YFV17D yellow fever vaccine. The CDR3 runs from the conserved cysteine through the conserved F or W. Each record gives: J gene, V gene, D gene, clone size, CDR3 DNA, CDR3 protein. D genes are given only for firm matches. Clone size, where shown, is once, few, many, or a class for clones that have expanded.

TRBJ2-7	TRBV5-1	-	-	TGCGCCAGCAGCTTGGCCCGAGGGGGGTACGAGCAGTACTTC	CASSLARGGYEQYF
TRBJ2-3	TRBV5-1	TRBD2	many	TGCGCCAGCAGCTTAGGGGGACTAGCAGCAGATACGCAGTATTTT	CASSLGGLAADTQYF
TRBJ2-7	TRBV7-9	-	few	TGTGCCAGCAGCTCTCTAGATGGGACGCGACCATACGAGCAGTACTTC	CASSSLDGTRPYEQYF
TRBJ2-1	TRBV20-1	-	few	TGCAGTGCTATGCACAATGAGCAGTTCTTC	CSAMHNEQFF
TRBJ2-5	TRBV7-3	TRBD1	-	TGTGCCAGCAGCCCACTACCACAGACAGGGGGTTTTCAGACCCAGTACTTC	CASSPLPQTGGFQTQYF
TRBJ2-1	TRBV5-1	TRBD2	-	TGCGCCAGCAGCTTGAGACTAGCGGGAGTGGGCAATGAGCAGTTCTTC	CASSLRLAGVGNEQFF
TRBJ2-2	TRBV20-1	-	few	TGCAGTGCTAGGGTGGAGGGGGAGCTGTTTTTT	CSARVEGELFF
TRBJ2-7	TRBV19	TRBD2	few	TGTGCCAGTAGCCCCATGGGGGGGATTGACGAGCAGTACTTC	CASSPMGGIDEQYF
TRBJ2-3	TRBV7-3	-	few	TGTGCCAGCAGCCCCCAGGGGATCACAGATACGCAGTATTTT	CASSPQGITDTQYF
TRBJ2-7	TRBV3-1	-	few	TGTGCCAGCAGCCAAGTGGACGAGCAGTACTTC	CASSQVDEQYF
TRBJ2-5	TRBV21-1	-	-	TGTGCCAGCGTCAGGAAGGGTACCCCTGCGACTTGCGAGACCCAGTACTTC	CASVRKGTPATCETQYF
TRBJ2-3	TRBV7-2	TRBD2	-	TGTGCCAGCAGCGTCCGACTAGCGGGAAGCACAGATACGCAGTATTTT	CASSVRLAGSTDTQYF
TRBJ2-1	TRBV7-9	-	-	TGTGCCAGCAGCGATAGGGGCACCTACAATGAGCAGTTCTTC	CASSDRGTYNEQFF
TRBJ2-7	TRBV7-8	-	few	TGTGCCAGCGGAAACCACGACAGGCTCTACGAGCAGTACTTC	CASGNHDRLYEQYF
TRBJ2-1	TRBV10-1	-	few	TGCGCCAGCAGTGAGTCTGTGAGCGGAAGGCAGTTCTTC	CASSESVSGRQFF
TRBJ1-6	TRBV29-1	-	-	TGCAGCGTTGAATTGTCCGGGGACCCAAATTCACCCCTCCACTTT	CSVELSGDPNSPLHF
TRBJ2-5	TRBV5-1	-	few	TGCGCCAGCAGCTTTGGAAGGGGTGATGAGACCCAGTACTTC	CASSFGRGDETQYF
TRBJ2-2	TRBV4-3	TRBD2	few	TGCGCCAGCAGCCAAGAGGGCGGGAGGGCCCCCGGGGAGCTGTTTTTT	CASSQEGGRAPGELFF
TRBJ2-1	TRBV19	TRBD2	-	TGTGCCAGTAGTAAGGGGAGCGGGGTCAATGAGCAGTTCTTC	CASSKGSGVNEQFF
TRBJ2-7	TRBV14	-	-	TGTGCCAGCAGCCAAGTCAGGACGCAGTACTTC	CASSQVRTQYF
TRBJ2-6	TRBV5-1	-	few	TGCGCCAGCAGGCTGGACAGTCAAAAGGCTGGGGCCAACGTCCTGACTTTC	CASRLDSQKAGANVLTF
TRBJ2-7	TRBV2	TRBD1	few	TGTGCCAGCAGGGTCAGACAGGGGGCGGCCTACGAGCAGTACTTC	CASRVRQGAAYEQYF
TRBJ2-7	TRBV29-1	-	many	TGCAGCGTAGAGGGTTTGGGGGCCTACGAGCAGTACTTC	CSVEGLGAYEQYF
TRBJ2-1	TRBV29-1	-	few	TGCAGCGTTGACCTTCGGGGCGGCAATGAGCAGTTCTTC	CSVDLRGGNEQFF
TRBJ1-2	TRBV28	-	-	TGTGCCAGCACCCTGGAACCTGCTAACTATGGCTACACCTTC	CASTLEPANYGYTF
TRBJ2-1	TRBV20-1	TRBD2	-	TGCAGTGCTAGAGAGATGGGTAGCGGGAGGGCCGATGAGCAGTTCTTC	CSAREMGSGRADEQFF
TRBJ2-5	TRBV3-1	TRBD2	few	TGTGCCAGCAGCCTCGGGACTAGCGGGAGTTGGGAGACCCAGTACTTC	CASSLGTSGSWETQYF
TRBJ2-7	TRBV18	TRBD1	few	TGTGCCAGCTCACCCCTCCGGACAGGATTTACCTACGAGCAGTACTTC	CASSPLRTGFTYEQYF
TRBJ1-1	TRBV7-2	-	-	TGTGCCAGCAGCTTTGCGGGGACCGGGAGAGCGGCTTTCTTT	CASSFAGTGRAAFF
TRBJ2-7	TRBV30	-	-	TGTGCCTGGGAAATCGGCATTTCCTACGAGCAGTACTTC	CAWEIGISYEQYF
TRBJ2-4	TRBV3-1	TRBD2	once	TGTGCCAGCAGCCAAGGACTAGCGGGAGTTGTCTATCAGTACTTC	CASSQGLAGVVYQYF
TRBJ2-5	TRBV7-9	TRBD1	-	TGTGCCAGCATAGGACAGGGACAAGAGACCCAGTACTTC	CASIGQGQETQYF
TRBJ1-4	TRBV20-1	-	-	TGCAGTGCTTTGGACGGCCGGAGGACTAATGAAAAACTGTTTTTT	CSALDGRRTNEKLFF
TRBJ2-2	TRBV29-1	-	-	TGCAGCGTTGCAAGAGGGAGCACCGGGGAGCTGTTTTTT	CSVARGSTGELFF
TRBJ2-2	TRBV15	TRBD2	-	TGTGCCACCAGCAGAGCGCTAGGGGAGGGCGGGGAGCTGTTTTTT	CATSRALGEGGELFF
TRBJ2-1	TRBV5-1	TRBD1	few	TGCGCCAGCAGCTTGCCGGGGACAGGGGTAGATGAGCAGTTCTTC	CASSLPGTGVDEQFF
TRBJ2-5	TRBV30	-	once	TGTGCCTGGAGCCGTACGGGTCTATTAGAGACCCAGTACTTC	CAWSRTGLLETQYF
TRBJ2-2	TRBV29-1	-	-	TGCAGCGTTGCACGGACCACGGGCACCGGGGAGCTGTTTTTT	CSVARTTGTGELFF
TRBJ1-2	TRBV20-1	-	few	TGCAGTGCAACCCCCCCCTCGAGGAATGGCTACACCTTC	CSATPPSRNGYTF
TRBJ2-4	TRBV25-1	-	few	TGTGCCAGCAGTGAATATGTCCATCCACGGGACATTCAGTACTTC	CASSEYVHPRDIQYF
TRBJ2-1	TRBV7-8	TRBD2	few	TGTGCCAGCAGCTCGCTAGCGGGAGGCGCGGGGAGTGGCTACAATGAGCAGTTCTTC	CASSSLAGGAGSGYNEQFF
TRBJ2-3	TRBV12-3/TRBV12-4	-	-	TGTGCCAGCAGGGGCGACGGGGATACGCAGTATTTT	CASRGDGDTQYF
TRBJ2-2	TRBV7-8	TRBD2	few	TGTGCCAGCAGCTACCTAGCGGGCCTTACGAACACCGGGGAGCTGTTTTTT	CASSYLAGLTNTGELFF
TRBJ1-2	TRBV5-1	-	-	TGCGCCAGCAGCTACACAGGAACCTCTAACTATGGCTACACCTTC	CASSYTGTSNYGYTF
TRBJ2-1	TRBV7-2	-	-	TGTGCCAGCAGCTTAGATTGGACAGAAAATGAGCAGTTCTTC	CASSLDWTENEQFF
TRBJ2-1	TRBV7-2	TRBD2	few	TGTGCCAGCACCCAATTCGGCGGGAGTTTAGGCAATGAGCAGTTCTTC	CASTQFGGSLGNEQFF
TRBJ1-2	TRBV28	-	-	TGTGCCAGCAGCTCGGAGGGGCGCTATGGCTACACCTTC	CASSSEGRYGYTF
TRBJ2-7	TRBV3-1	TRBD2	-	TGTGCCAGCAGCCAACCTAGCGGGGCCTCCTACGAGCAGTACTTC	CASSQPSGASYEQYF
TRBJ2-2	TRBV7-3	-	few	TGTGCCAGCAGCTTATTTGGGCTAACGAACACCGGGGAGCTGTTTTTT	CASSLFGLTNTGELFF
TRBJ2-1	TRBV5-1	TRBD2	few	TGCGCCAGCAGAGTGTTAGCGGGGCGACGGAATGAGCAGTTCTTC	CASRVLAGRRNEQFF
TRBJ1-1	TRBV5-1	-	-	TGCGCCAGCAGCACCCCTCGGACAGAGCACAACACTGAAGCTTTCTTT	CASSTPRTEHNTEAFF